These 14 T cell receptor beta chains originate from one sample sequenced in a study of T cells after yellow fever vaccination. TCRdb analysed the 5' RACE reads with MiXCR anew, one entry per CDR3 protein. This sample has nearly 550,000 distinct CDR3 sequences, with roughly a fifth found just once. The sample in question was PBMCs, obtained 15 days after the yellow fever booster vaccination. These receptor sequences come from a man under 40 who received the YFV17D yellow fever vaccine.

The chain couples TRBV20-1 to TRBJ1-1; D is uncertain. V lost 2 bases and J lost 1, with 8 bases in between. Germline V CDR1 and CDR2: DFQATT, SNEGSKA (reference sequence). This CDR3 is 13 amino acids long. CDR3 protein: CSARTSTNTEAFF. Written as DNA, the CDR3 is TGCAGTGCTAGAACCAGTACGAACACTGAAGCTTTCTTT.

The rearrangement links TRBV20-1 to TRBJ2-1; 10 bases map to TRBD2. V gave up 5 bases and J gave up 4 bases; unmatched junction bases: 17. CDR3 size: 18 residues. Germline lookup yields CDR1 DFQATT and CDR2 SNEGSKA (reference sequence). The CDR3 nucleotides are TGCAGTGCTCTAGCTGTACTAGCGGGATGGCGACCTTACAATGAGCAGTTCTTC. Amino acids: CSALAVLAGWRPYNEQFF.

J is TRBJ2-2 and V is TRBV12-3 or TRBV12-4; either TRBD1 or TRBD2 may fit D (5 bases each). CDR3 length: 18 residues. The germline V and J ends were trimmed by 3 bases and 0 bases, with 17 bases remaining between them. Here the CDR3 DNA reads TGTGCCAGCAGTTTCGGGGTCCCGGGACGGTCGAACACCGGGGAGCTGTTTTTT. Encoded protein: CASSFGVPGRSNTGELFF.

The rearrangement uses TRBV11-2 and TRBJ2-1; TRBD2 matches 10 bases. V shed 2 bases and J 7 bases; nucleotides not matched to a gene: 8. This CDR3 spans 16 amino acids. CDR1 is SGHAT and CDR2 is FQNNGV in the germline V gene. The CDR3 DNA reads as TGTGCCAGCAGCTTAAACAGAGCGGGAGGGACTAATGAGCAGTTCTTC. Amino acid sequence: CASSLNRAGGTNEQFF.

V and J are TRBV20-1 and TRBJ2-1; D gene unclear. V gave up 0 bases and J gave up 5 bases, with 14 bases separating them. The germline gives CDR1 DFQATT, CDR2 SNEGSKA (reference sequence). The CDR3 loop spans 15 amino acids. The DNA of the CDR3 is TGCAGTGCTAGAGATAGCAAGCGCACCAACAATGAGCAGTTCTTC. Protein sequence: CSARDSKRTNNEQFF.

The chain combines TRBV5-4 with TRBJ2-2, with D perhaps TRBD1 (5 bases). CDR1 is SGHNT and CDR2 is YYREEE in the germline V gene (reference sequence). The CDR3 totals 15 residues. The V gene lost 0 bases and the J gene lost 4 bases, with 10 bases spanning the gap. CDR3 sequence: CASSLGRVSTGELFF. For the CDR3, the DNA is TGTGCCAGCAGCTTGGGCAGGGTGAGCACCGGGGAGCTGTTTTTT.

This clonotype turned up a few times. The chain recombines TRBV20-1 with TRBJ2-5; D gene unclear. This CDR3 contains 10 residues. The V end was cut by 4 bases, the J end by 8 bases, with 8 bases between. Germline V gene sequence: CDR1 DFQATT, CDR2 SNEGSKA (reference sequence). CDR3 bases: TGCAGTGCTAAAGGGTTAACCCAGTACTTC. Translation: CSAKGLTQYF.

The V gene is TRBV28, the J gene TRBJ1-2; D gene uncertain. CDR1 is MDHEN and CDR2 is SYDVKM in the germline V gene. The germline V and J ends were trimmed by 5 bases and 0 bases, with 13 bases remaining between them. This CDR3 comprises 15 residues. This CDR3 is CASSLGTTSNYGYTF. The CDR3 coding sequence is TGTGCCAGCAGTCTCGGAACTACTTCTAACTATGGCTACACCTTC.

This clonotype was counted between two and nine times. This rearrangement joins TRBV29-1 to TRBJ2-5; TRBD2 matches at 7 bases. J gave up 5 bases and V 7 bases, and 16 bases lay outside the gene matches. The CDR3 loop spans 15 amino acids. Per the germline V gene, CDR1 is SQVTM and CDR2 is ANQGSEA. The chain's CDR3 is CSAEPSGVSRETQYF. The DNA of the CDR3 is TGCAGCGCCGAGCCCAGCGGGGTATCTCGGGAGACCCAGTACTTC.

This clonotype was detected a few times. This chain joins TRBV6-5 and TRBJ2-1; 10 nucleotides match TRBD2. The CDR3 has 16 amino acids. Germline-derived CDR1 and CDR2 are MNHEY and SVGAGI. V was clipped by 0 bases and J by 7 bases; unmatched bases: 6. CDR3 loop: CASSYSSSGRGNEQFF. CDR3 nucleotide sequence: TGTGCCAGCAGTTACTCGTCTAGCGGGAGAGGAAATGAGCAGTTCTTC.

Here the CDR3 reads CASSVATRNEQFF. In nucleotides, the CDR3 is TGTGCCAGCAGCGTAGCTACGAGAAATGAGCAGTTCTTC. The chain recombines TRBV9 with TRBJ2-1; D is unclear. CDR1 and CDR2 (germline): SGDLS, YYNGEE. This CDR3 contains 13 residues. V lost 0 bases, J lost 7 bases, and 8 bases lay in between.

In its sample, this clonotype was seen a few times. The chain combines TRBV20-1 with TRBJ2-1; D is unresolved. The V end was cut by 4 bases, the J end by 4 bases, with 5 bases between. The CDR3 is 11 residues long. Germline values: CDR1 DFQATT, CDR2 SNEGSKA (reference sequence). The CDR3 region is CSANEYNEQFF. The CDR3 region has the DNA TGCAGTGCTAATGAGTACAATGAGCAGTTCTTC.

The V call is TRBV14, the J call TRBJ2-3; D unclear. The V end was cut by 1 base, the J end by 2 bases, with 10 bases between. Germline loops: CDR1 SGHDN, CDR2 FVKESK. The CDR3 is made up of 15 amino acids. Written as DNA, the CDR3 is TGTGCCAGCAGCCAAGGGAATTGGATCACAGATACGCAGTATTTT. It specifies CASSQGNWITDTQYF.

This clonotype was seen at least ten times. The genes are TRBV4-3 and TRBJ2-3, with a weak D call TRBD1 (6 bases). The CDR3 extends over 14 amino acids. The V and J ends lost 5 bases and 2 bases respectively, with 11 bases between them. CDR1 and CDR2 from the germline V gene are LGHNA and YSLEER. The CDR3 region is CASSVRDNTDTQYF. The CDR3 DNA sequence: TGCGCCAGCAGCGTCCGGGACAACACAGATACGCAGTATTTT.